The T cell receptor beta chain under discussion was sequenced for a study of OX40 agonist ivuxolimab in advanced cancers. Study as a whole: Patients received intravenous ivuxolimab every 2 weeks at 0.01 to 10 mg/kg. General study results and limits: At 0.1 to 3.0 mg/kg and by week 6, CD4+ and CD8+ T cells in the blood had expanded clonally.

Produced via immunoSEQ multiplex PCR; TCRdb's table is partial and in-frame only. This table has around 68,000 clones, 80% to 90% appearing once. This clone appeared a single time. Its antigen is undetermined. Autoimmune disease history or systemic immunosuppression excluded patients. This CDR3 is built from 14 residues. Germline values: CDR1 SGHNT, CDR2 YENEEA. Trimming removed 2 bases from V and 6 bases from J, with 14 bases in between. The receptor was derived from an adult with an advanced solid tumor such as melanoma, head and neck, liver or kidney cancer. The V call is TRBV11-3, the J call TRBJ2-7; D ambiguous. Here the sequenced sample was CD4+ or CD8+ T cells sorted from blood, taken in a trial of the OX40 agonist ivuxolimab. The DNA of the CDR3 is TGTGCCAGCAGCTTACGTCGTGAAAGTACCGAGCAGTACTTC. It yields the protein CASSLRRESTEQYF.